This TCR beta chain originates from a study of blood T cell repertoires in COVID-19. The germline V gene encodes CDR1 ENHRY and CDR2 SYGVKD. V shed 2 bases and J 8 bases; nucleotides not matched to a gene: 6. The CDR3 has 15 amino acids. Generated by immunoSEQ multiplex PCR, the TCRdb table keeps only in-frame clones and is missing some. This table holds some 80,000 clones, about 80% found once. The specimen sequenced was peripheral blood. This chain joins TRBV10-3 and TRBJ1-6, with 7 positions matching TRBD1. This TCR came from a woman aged 40 to 55 with active or convalescent COVID-19. In DNA, the CDR3 is TGTGCCATCAGTGAGCGACAGGGTTTGGATTCACCCCTCCACTTT. This translates into CAISERQGLDSPLHF.